The clone carrying this T cell receptor (beta chain) showed up many times. This specimen belongs to a study of molecular identifiers for immune sequencing clone quantification. Across the study: In replicates, RNA from 20,000 or 100,000 naive CD8 cells was split five ways, four sequenced.

Preparation of the bulk TCR libraries relied on previously described methods and listed TCR primers. TCRdb reanalysed the PCR reads using MiXCR and keeps one entry per CDR3 protein. The top ten hold roughly 1% of the sample, which has 80,000 to 100,000 distinct CDR3 sequences, approximately 25% seen once. V dropped 7 bases and J dropped 1; count of bases not matched to a gene: 3. Germline V gene data show CDR1 as LNHDA and CDR2 as SQIVND (reference sequence). CDR3 length equals 14 residues. The gene calls are TRBV19 and TRBJ1-5; 8 nucleotides line up with TRBD1. The sequence came from a human donor in good health. Some libraries in this study had Jurkat cell RNA spiked in. Sequenced input: naive CD8+ T cells from blood, with Jurkat cell RNA spiked in. The subset: FACS-sorted CD8+CD4-CCR7+CD45RA+ naive T cells. The CDR3 DNA is TGTGCCAGTAACCAGGGGGCGAGCAATCAGCCCCAGCATTTT. Residues: CASNQGASNQPQHF.